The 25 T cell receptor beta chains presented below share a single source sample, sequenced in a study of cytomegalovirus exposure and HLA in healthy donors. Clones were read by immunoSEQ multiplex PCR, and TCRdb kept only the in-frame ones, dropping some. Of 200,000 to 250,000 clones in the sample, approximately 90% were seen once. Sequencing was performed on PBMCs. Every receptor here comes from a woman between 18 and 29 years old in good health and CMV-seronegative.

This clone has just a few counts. CDR3 residues: CASSLGQGNTEAFF. The CDR3 nucleotides read TGTGCCAGCAGCTTAGGGCAGGGAAACACTGAAGCTTTCTTT. V and J are TRBV11-2 and TRBJ1-1, with D perhaps TRBD1 (5 bases). This CDR3 has 14 residues. Germline CDR1 SGHAT, CDR2 FQNNGV. V lost 1 base and J 2 bases, leaving 8 bases between the germline ends.

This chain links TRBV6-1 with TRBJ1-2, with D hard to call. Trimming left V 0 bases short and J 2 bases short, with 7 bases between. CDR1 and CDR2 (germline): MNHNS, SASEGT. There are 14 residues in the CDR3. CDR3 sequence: CASSEAPVNYGYTF. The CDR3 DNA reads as TGTGCCAGCAGTGAAGCTCCTGTGAACTATGGCTACACCTTC.

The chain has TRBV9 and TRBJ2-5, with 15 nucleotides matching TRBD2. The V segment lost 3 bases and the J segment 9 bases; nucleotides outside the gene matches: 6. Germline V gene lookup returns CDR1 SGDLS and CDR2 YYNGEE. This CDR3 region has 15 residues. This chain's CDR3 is CASSGGGLAGGAQYF. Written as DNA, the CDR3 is TGTGCCAGCAGCGGGGGAGGACTAGCGGGAGGGGCCCAGTACTTC.

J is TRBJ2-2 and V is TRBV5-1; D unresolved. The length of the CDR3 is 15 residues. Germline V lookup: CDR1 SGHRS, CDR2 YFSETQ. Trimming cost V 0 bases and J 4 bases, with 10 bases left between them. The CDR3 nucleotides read TGCGCCAGCAGCTTGGACACTACCTCCACCGGGGAGCTGTTTTTT. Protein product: CASSLDTTSTGELFF.

The CDR3 region is CASTNPGETSEAFF. CDR3 bases: TGTGCCAGCACCAATCCAGGGGAAACTTCTGAAGCTTTCTTT. The chain joins TRBV25-1 to TRBJ1-1; maybe TRBD1 (6 bases). V lost 7 bases and J lost 6, with 18 bases in between. This CDR3 spans 14 amino acids. The germline V gene has CDR1 MGHDK and CDR2 SYGVNS.

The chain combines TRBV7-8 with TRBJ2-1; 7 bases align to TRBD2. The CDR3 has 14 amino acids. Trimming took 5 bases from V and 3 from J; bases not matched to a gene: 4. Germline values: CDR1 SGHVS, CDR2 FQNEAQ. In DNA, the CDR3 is TGTGCCAGCAGCCAGGGCGGGGGCTACAATGAGCAGTTCTTC. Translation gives CASSQGGGYNEQFF.

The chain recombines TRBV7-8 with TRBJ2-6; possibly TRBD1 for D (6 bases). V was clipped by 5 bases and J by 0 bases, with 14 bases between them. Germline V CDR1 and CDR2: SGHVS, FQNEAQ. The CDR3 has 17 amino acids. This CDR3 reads CASSVRGPGSGANVLTF. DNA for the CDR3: TGTGCCAGCAGCGTCAGGGGTCCCGGCTCTGGGGCCAACGTCCTGACTTTC.

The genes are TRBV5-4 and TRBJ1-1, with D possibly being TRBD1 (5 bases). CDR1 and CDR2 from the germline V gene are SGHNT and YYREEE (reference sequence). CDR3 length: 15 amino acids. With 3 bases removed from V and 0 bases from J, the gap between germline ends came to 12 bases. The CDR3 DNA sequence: TGTGCCAGCAGCTGCCTCCCGGGGGTGAACACTGAAGCTTTCTTT. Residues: CASSCLPGVNTEAFF.

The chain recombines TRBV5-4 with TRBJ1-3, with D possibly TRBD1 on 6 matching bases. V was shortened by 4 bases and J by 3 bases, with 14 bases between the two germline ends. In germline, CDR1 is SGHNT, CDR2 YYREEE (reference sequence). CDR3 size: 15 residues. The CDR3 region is CASSREQGNGNTIYF. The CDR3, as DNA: TGTGCCAGCAGCCGTGAACAGGGCAATGGAAACACCATATATTTT.

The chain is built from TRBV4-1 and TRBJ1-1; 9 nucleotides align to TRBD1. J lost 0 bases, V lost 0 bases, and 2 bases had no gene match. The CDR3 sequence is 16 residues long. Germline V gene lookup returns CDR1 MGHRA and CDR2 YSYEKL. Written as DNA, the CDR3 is TGCGCCAGCAGCCAAGAGGGGACAGGGATGAACACTGAAGCTTTCTTT. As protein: CASSQEGTGMNTEAFF.

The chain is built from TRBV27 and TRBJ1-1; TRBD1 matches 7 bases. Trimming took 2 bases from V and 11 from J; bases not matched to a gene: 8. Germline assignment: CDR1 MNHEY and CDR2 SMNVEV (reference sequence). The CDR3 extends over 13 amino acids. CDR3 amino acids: CASSLGDSGRAFF. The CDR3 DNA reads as TGTGCCAGCAGTTTAGGGGACAGCGGGCGGGCTTTCTTT.

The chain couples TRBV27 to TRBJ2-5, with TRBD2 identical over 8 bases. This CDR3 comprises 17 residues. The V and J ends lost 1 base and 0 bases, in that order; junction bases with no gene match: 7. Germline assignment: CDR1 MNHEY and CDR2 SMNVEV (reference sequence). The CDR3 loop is CASSLLGSGKYQETQYF. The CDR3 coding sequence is TGTGCCAGCAGTTTATTGGGTAGCGGGAAGTACCAAGAGACCCAGTACTTC.

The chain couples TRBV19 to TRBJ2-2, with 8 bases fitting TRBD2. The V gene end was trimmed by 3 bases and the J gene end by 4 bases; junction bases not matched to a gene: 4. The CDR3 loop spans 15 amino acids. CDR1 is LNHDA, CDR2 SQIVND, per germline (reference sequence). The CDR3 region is CASSMGTRGTGELFF. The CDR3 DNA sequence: TGTGCCAGTAGTATGGGGACTAGAGGCACCGGGGAGCTGTTTTTT.

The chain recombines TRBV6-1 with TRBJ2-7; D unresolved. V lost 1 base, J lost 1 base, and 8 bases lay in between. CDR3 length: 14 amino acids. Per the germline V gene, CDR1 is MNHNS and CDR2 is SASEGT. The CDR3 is CASSEVRQSYEQYF. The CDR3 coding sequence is TGTGCCAGCAGTGAAGTCAGGCAATCCTACGAGCAGTACTTC.

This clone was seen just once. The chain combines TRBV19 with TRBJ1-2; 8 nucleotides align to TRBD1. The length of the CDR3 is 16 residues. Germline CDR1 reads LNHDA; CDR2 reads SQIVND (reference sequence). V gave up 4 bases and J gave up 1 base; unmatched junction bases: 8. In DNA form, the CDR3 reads TGTGCCAGTAGTAATCGGGACAGGCGGGGTAACTATGGCTACACCTTC. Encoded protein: CASSNRDRRGNYGYTF.

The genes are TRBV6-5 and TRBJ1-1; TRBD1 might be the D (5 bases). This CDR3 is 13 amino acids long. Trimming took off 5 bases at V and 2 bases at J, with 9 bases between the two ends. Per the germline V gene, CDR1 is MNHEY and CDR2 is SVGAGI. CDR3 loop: CASSETGNTEAFF. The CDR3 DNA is TGTGCCAGCAGTGAAACAGGAAACACTGAAGCTTTCTTT.

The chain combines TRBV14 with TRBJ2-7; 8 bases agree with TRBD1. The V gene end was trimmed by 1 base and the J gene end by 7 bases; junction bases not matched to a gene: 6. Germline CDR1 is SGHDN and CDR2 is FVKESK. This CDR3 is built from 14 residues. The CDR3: CASSQVTGVYEQYF. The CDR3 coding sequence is TGTGCCAGCAGCCAAGTGACAGGGGTGTATGAGCAGTACTTC.

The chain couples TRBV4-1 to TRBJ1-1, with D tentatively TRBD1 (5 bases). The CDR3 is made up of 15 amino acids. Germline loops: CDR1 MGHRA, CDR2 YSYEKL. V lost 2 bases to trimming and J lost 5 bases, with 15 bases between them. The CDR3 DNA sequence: TGCGCCAGCAGCCAAAGGGAGGGTGGGGGTACTGAAGCTTTCTTT. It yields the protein CASSQREGGGTEAFF.

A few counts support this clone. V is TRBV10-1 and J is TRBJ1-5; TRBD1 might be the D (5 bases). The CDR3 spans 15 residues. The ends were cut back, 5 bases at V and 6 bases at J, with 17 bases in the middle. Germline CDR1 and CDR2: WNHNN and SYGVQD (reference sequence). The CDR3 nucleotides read TGCGCCAGCAGTCCAGGGCCGGGAGGTAGTCAGCCCCAGCATTTT. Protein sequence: CASSPGPGGSQPQHF.

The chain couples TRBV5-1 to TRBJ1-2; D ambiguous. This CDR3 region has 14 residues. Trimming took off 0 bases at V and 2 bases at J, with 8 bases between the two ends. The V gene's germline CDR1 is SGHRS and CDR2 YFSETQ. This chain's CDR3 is CASSLGQANYGYTF. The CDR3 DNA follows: TGCGCCAGCAGCTTGGGGCAGGCCAACTATGGCTACACCTTC.

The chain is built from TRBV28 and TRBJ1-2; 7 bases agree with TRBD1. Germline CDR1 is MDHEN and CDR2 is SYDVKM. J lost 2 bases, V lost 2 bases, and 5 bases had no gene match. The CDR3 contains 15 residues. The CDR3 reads CASSLGGQRNYGYTF. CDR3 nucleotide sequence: TGTGCCAGCAGTTTAGGGGGACAGAGAAACTATGGCTACACCTTC.

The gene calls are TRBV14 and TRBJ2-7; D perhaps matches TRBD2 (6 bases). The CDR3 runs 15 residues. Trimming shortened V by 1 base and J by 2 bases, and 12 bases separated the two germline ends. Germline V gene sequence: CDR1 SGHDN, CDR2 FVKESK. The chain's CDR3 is CASSQAEGYPYEQYF. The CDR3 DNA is TGTGCCAGCAGCCAAGCGGAGGGCTATCCCTACGAGCAGTACTTC.

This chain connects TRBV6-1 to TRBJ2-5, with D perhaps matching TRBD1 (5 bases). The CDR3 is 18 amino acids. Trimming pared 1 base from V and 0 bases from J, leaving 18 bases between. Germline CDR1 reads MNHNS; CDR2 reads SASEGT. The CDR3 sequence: CASSEEPQAYPDQETQYF. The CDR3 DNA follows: TGTGCCAGCAGTGAAGAGCCACAGGCGTACCCAGACCAAGAGACCCAGTACTTC.

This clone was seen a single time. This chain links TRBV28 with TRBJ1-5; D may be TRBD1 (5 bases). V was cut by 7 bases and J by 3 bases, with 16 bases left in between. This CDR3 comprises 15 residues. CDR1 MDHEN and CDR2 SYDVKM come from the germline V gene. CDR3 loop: CASISQGAFNQPQHF. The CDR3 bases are TGTGCCAGCATTTCCCAAGGGGCTTTCAATCAGCCCCAGCATTTT.

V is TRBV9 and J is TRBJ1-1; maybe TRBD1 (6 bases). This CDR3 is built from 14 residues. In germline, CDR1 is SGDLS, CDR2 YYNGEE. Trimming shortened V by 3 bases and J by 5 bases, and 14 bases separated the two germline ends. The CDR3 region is CASSATVGATEAFF. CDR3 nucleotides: TGTGCCAGCAGCGCCACGGTGGGGGCTACTGAAGCTTTCTTT.